Below are 17 T cell receptor beta chains sequenced from a single sample in a study of CD8+CD57+ T cells in acquired aplastic anemia. Sequencing involved patients with CD8+CD57+ cell expansion previously shown by flow cytometry. Both TCR beta VDJ combination and CDR3 sequence profiling were carried out. Genomic DNA was the template for this profiling. TCRdb used MiXCR to reprocess the reads, holding one entry per CDR3 protein. The table shows approximately 200,000 distinct CDR3 sequences, with under 50% occurring only once. The sample was sorted CD4+, CD8+, or CD8+CD57+ T cells (not recorded which) from PBMCs. These receptors all come from a human donor with aplastic anemia.

This clonotype was detected ten times or more. The gene calls are TRBV5-1 and TRBJ2-1; D not certain. In germline, CDR1 is SGHRS, CDR2 YFSETQ. Trimming cost V 2 bases and J 1 base, with 10 bases left between them. The CDR3 contains 15 residues. CDR3: CASSLTLGSYNEQFF. In nucleotides, the CDR3 is TGCGCCAGCAGCTTAACACTGGGTTCCTACAATGAGCAGTTCTTC.

The chain links TRBV9 to TRBJ1-4; D is possibly TRBD1 (5 bases). Trimming took 0 bases from V and 7 from J, leaving 13 bases between them. The germline V gene encodes CDR1 SGDLS and CDR2 YYNGEE. The CDR3 totals 15 residues. In DNA form, the CDR3 reads TGTGCCAGCAGCGTAGCTGGGGGATCAGGTGAAAAACTGTTTTTT. Residues: CASSVAGGSGEKLFF.

This clonotype was counted ten times or more. V is TRBV20-1 and J is TRBJ1-1; D not certain. CDR1 and CDR2 (germline): DFQATT, SNEGSKA (reference sequence). The V and J ends lost 5 bases and 5 bases respectively, with 12 bases between them. There are 12 residues in the CDR3. This CDR3 is CSAWTGGTEAFF. The CDR3 nucleotides are TGCAGTGCTTGGACGGGTGGGACTGAAGCTTTCTTT.

This clonotype came up many times. The rearrangement joins TRBV19 to TRBJ2-1; 7 bases fit TRBD2. CDR1 and CDR2 from the germline V gene are LNHDA and SQIVND (reference sequence). The CDR3 has 15 residues. The junction had 15 bases not matched to a gene; V was cut back by 7 bases and J by 9 bases. CDR3 nucleotides: TGTGCCAGTACCCTTGGGGGGGGGGGAAACGGTGAGCAGTTCTTC. Translating gives CASTLGGGGNGEQFF.

There are many counts of this clonotype. The rearrangement uses TRBV5-1 and TRBJ2-7; D unclear. The CDR3 contains 15 residues. Per the germline V gene, CDR1 is SGHRS and CDR2 is YFSETQ. The germline V and J ends were trimmed by 4 bases and 5 bases, with 19 bases remaining between them. The CDR3 DNA sequence: TGCGCCAGCAGCAAGATTATACCCGCCGGCGACGAGCAGTACTTC. The encoded protein is CASSKIIPAGDEQYF.

A single count supports this clonotype. The chain links TRBV11-3 to TRBJ2-7; TRBD2 aligns across 8 bases. Germline assignment: CDR1 SGHNT and CDR2 YENEEA. The length of the CDR3 is 15 residues. V lost 7 bases, J lost 2 bases, and 10 bases stayed unmatched. CDR3 amino acids: CASKRTLAGPYEQYF. The CDR3, as DNA: TGTGCCAGCAAAAGAACCTTAGCGGGACCCTACGAGCAGTACTTC.

As for this clonotype: Possible read error: a much larger clone is one base away. This rearrangement joins TRBV7-3 to TRBJ2-2; 7 bases are shared with TRBD1. The CDR3 has 15 residues. Germline V gene data show CDR1 as SGHTA and CDR2 as FQGTGA. J lost 7 bases, V lost 2 bases, and 7 bases had no gene match. The CDR3 sequence is CASSLGPYRGGELFF. The CDR3 region has the DNA TGTGCCAGCAGCTTAGGGCCCTACAGGGGCGGGGAGCTGTTTTTT.

The chain recombines TRBV5-1 with TRBJ1-6; 7 bases are shared with TRBD1. The CDR3 totals 15 residues. V gave up 2 bases and J gave up 9 bases; unmatched junction bases: 8. In germline, CDR1 is SGHRS, CDR2 YFSETQ. For the CDR3, the DNA is TGCGCCAGCAGCTTCGGACAGGTCGGAGGTTCACCCCTCCACTTT. Amino acids: CASSFGQVGGSPLHF.

This clonotype appeared a few times. The chain links TRBV18 to TRBJ1-5; D unresolved. The CDR3 has 15 amino acids. V dropped 2 bases and J dropped 8 bases, with 16 bases sitting between them. CDR1 and CDR2 (germline): KGHSH, LQKENI. CDR3 DNA: TGTGCCAGCTCACCATGGACCCTGGATGTGGAGCCCCAGCATTTT. Its protein product is CASSPWTLDVEPQHF.

V is TRBV19 and J is TRBJ2-7, with 12 bases matching TRBD1. Germline-derived CDR1 and CDR2 are LNHDA and SQIVND (reference sequence). V lost 4 bases, J lost 5 bases, and 9 bases stayed unmatched. The CDR3 has 16 amino acids. The CDR3 nucleotides are TGTGCCAGTAGTACCGATTCCGGGACAGGGGGCAACGAGCAGTACTTC. Amino acids: CASSTDSGTGGNEQYF.

This clonotype was seen at least ten times. V and J are TRBV2 and TRBJ1-6; 9 positions agree with TRBD1. The V and J ends lost 6 bases and 7 bases, in that order; junction bases with no gene match: 10. Germline V CDR1 and CDR2: SNHLY, FYNNEI. This CDR3 has 16 residues. The CDR3 bases are TGTGCCAGCAGGATGGACAGGGGAGTTAGGAATTCACCCCTCCACTTT. Its protein is CASRMDRGVRNSPLHF.

This clonotype came up many times. This rearrangement joins TRBV7-2 to TRBJ1-5; no clear D gene. Germline loops: CDR1 SGHTA, CDR2 FQGNSA. V gave up 3 bases and J gave up 6 bases, with 9 bases separating them. The CDR3 is 13 amino acids. The CDR3 region has the DNA TGTGCCAGCAGCTTGGCCGGGCGTCAGCCCCAGCATTTT. It specifies CASSLAGRQPQHF.

This clonotype was observed once. The chain combines TRBV10-3 with TRBJ1-1; 7 bases agree with TRBD1. Trimming took 9 bases from V and 2 from J; bases not matched to a gene: 3. From germline, CDR1 is ENHRY and CDR2 SYGVKD. The CDR3 runs 12 residues. The CDR3 is CAIGDSNTEAFF. As DNA, the CDR3 is TGTGCCATAGGGGACAGCAACACTGAAGCTTTCTTT.

This rearrangement joins TRBV4-3 to TRBJ1-1; TRBD1 is a possible D gene (5 bases). With 5 bases removed from V and 2 bases from J, the gap between germline ends came to 15 bases. The CDR3 spans 15 residues. Germline-derived CDR1 and CDR2 are LGHNA and YSLEER. CDR3 in amino acids: CASSFQDTSNTEAFF. The CDR3 nucleotides are TGCGCCAGCAGCTTCCAGGACACTAGCAACACTGAAGCTTTCTTT.

The rearrangement uses TRBV15 and TRBJ2-2, with 11 bases identical to TRBD1. The CDR3 extends over 17 amino acids. Germline V lookup: CDR1 LNHNV, CDR2 YYDKDF (reference sequence). The ends lost 3 bases at V and 4 bases at J; junction bases unmatched: 7. CDR3 DNA: TGTGCCACCAGCAGCCCCGGACAGGGGGCTTTCACCGGGGAGCTGTTTTTT. Translating gives CATSSPGQGAFTGELFF.

The rearrangement links TRBV7-9 to TRBJ1-2; a weak D match, TRBD1 (6 bases). Germline V gene lookup returns CDR1 SEHNR and CDR2 FQNEAQ (reference sequence). Trimming stripped 5 bases from V and 2 bases from J, with 15 bases between. There are 15 residues in the CDR3. The CDR3 DNA is TGTGCCAGCAGCGTCCACGGGACACCGAACTATGGCTACACCTTC. It yields the protein CASSVHGTPNYGYTF.

This clonotype has ten or more counts. The chain recombines TRBV10-1 with TRBJ2-5; D is possibly TRBD1 (6 bases). Germline CDR1 reads WNHNN; CDR2 reads SYGVQD (reference sequence). The CDR3 length is 13 residues. Trimming took 6 bases from V and 2 from J, leaving 10 bases between them. The DNA for the CDR3 is TGCGCCAGCAGCAGGACAGTACAAGAGACCCAGTACTTC. It translates to CASSRTVQETQYF.